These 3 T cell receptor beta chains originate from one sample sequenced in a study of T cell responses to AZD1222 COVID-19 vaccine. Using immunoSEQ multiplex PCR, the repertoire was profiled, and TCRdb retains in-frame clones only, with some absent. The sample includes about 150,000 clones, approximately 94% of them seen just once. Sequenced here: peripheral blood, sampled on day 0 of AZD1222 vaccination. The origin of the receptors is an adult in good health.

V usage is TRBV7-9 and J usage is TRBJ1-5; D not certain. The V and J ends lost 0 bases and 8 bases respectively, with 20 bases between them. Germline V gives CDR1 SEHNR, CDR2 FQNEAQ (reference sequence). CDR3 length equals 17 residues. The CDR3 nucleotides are TGTGCCAGCAGCTTAGCGGAGGGCTCGGGTTTCGGGGAGCCCCAGCATTTT. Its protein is CASSLAEGSGFGEPQHF. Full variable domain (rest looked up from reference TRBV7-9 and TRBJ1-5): DTGVSQNPRHKITKRGQNVTFRCDPISEHNRLYWYRQTLGQGPEFLTYFQNEAQLEKSRLLSDRFSAERPKGSFSTLEIQRTEQGDSAMYLCASSLAEGSGFGEPQHFGDGTRLSIL.

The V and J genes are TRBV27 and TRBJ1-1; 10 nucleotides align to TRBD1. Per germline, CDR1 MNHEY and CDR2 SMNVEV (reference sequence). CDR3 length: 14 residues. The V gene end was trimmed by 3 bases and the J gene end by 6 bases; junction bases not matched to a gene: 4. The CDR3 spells CASSLGQGRAEAFF. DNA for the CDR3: TGTGCCAGCAGTTTGGGACAGGGGAGGGCTGAAGCTTTCTTT.

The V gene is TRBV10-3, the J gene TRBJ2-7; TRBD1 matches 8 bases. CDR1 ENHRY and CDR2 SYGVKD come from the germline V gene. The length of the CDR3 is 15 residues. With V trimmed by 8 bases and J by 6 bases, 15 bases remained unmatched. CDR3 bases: TGTGCCATCGGAACCCCGGGACAGGCGATTCGCGAGCAGTACGTC. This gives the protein CAIGTPGQAIREQYV.